This passage covers 17 T cell receptor beta chains from one sample sequenced in a study of blood T cell repertoires in COVID-19. Repertoires were generated with immunoSEQ multiplex PCR, while TCRdb's copy carries only in-frame clones and drops some. Of a few hundred thousand clones detected, 75% to 85% appear once; the ten largest clones hold 1.4%. The sample taken for sequencing was peripheral blood. The receptors originated from a woman aged 40 to 49 who had recovered from COVID-19.

The CDR3 region has the DNA TGTGCCAGCACCAATACACAGGGGCAAGTGCCCCTCCACTTT. Protein: CASTNTQGQVPLHF. This chain uses TRBV6-5 with TRBJ1-6, with 7 bases fitting TRBD1. This CDR3 has 14 amino acids. Germline CDR1 MNHEY, CDR2 SVGAGI. With 7 bases clipped from V and 13 bases from J, the junction kept 13 bases outside the gene matches.

The chain couples TRBV18 to TRBJ2-3; 7 bases align to TRBD1. This CDR3 is built from 15 residues. Germline V gene data show CDR1 as KGHSH and CDR2 as LQKENI. After removal of 0 bases from V and 8 bases from J, the junction contained 8 bases not matched to a gene. CDR3 in amino acids: CASSPPIQGDGTQYF. The CDR3 region has the DNA TGTGCCAGCTCACCACCTATCCAGGGGGACGGTACGCAGTATTTT.

This clone came up once. The gene calls are TRBV6-5 and TRBJ1-2, with D maybe TRBD1 (6 bases). Per the germline V gene, CDR1 is MNHEY and CDR2 is SVGAGI. The CDR3 totals 16 residues. Trimming cost V 0 bases and J 3 bases, with 14 bases left between them. The CDR3: CASSYSDPGHHYGYTF. In nucleotides, the CDR3 is TGTGCCAGCAGTTACTCGGACCCGGGACACCACTATGGCTACACCTTC.

This chain connects TRBV6-5 to TRBJ2-5; TRBD1 agrees at 8 bases. The germline gives CDR1 MNHEY, CDR2 SVGAGI. The J segment lost 6 bases and the V segment lost 4 bases, leaving 7 bases of the junction unmatched. This CDR3 has 14 residues. CDR3 sequence (DNA): TGTGCCAGCAGTTTCAGGACAGGGAAGAAGACCCAGTACTTC. Its protein is CASSFRTGKKTQYF.

In DNA, the CDR3 is TGTGCCAGCAGAAACAATTACGGAGACCAGCCCCAGCATTTT. Its translation is CASRNNYGDQPQHF. This chain joins TRBV2 and TRBJ1-5, with D hard to call. The CDR3 contains 14 residues. Trimming stripped 6 bases from V and 7 bases from J, with 16 bases between. Germline assignment: CDR1 SNHLY and CDR2 FYNNEI. Using reference TRBV2 and TRBJ1-5 for the parts outside the CDR3, the full variable domain is EPEVTQTPSHQVTQMGQEVILRCVPISNHLYFYWYRQILGQKVEFLVSFYNNEISEKSEIFDDQFSVERPDGSNFTLKIRSTKLEDSAMYFCASRNNYGDQPQHFGDGTRLSIL.

A few counts support this clone. The chain combines TRBV6-6 with TRBJ2-1; TRBD1 might be the D (6 bases). The CDR3 has 12 amino acids. Germline CDR1 MNHNY, CDR2 SVGAGI (reference sequence). The V end was cut by 5 bases, the J end by 8 bases, with 10 bases between. CDR3 bases: TGTGCCAGCAGTCGGACAGTCGATGAGCAGTTCTTC. Its translation is CASSRTVDEQFF.

This clone occurred a few times. The chain carries TRBV18 and TRBJ2-2; D unclear. Germline loops: CDR1 KGHSH, CDR2 LQKENI. V shed 3 bases and J shed 0 bases, with 5 bases lying between them. The CDR3 is 14 residues long. The CDR3 sequence is CASSPQANTGELFF. Here the CDR3 DNA reads TGTGCCAGCTCACCTCAGGCGAACACCGGGGAGCTGTTTTTT.

There are a few counts of this clone. The chain couples TRBV15 to TRBJ2-7, with a weak D call TRBD2 (6 bases). Germline V gene lookup returns CDR1 LNHNV and CDR2 YYDKDF (reference sequence). Trimming pared 1 base from V and 5 bases from J, leaving 12 bases between. The CDR3 length is 14 residues. CDR3 protein: CATSRGKLANEQYF. The CDR3 bases are TGTGCCACCAGCAGAGGAAAGCTAGCGAACGAGCAGTACTTC.

Only a few counts were recorded for this clone. The CDR3, as DNA: TGTGCCAGCAGCGTAGTTTTTTCGGCTGAAGCTTTCTTT. It specifies CASSVVFSAEAFF. The chain is built from TRBV9 and TRBJ1-1, with D uncertain. The V gene lost 0 bases and the J gene lost 6 bases, with 9 bases spanning the gap. CDR1 is SGDLS and CDR2 is YYNGEE in the germline V gene. This CDR3 contains 13 residues. Based on the CDR3 plus reference TRBV9 and TRBJ1-1, the full variable domain is DSGVTQTPKHLITATGQRVTLRCSPRSGDLSVYWYQQSLDQGLQFLIQYYNGEERAKGNILERFSAQQFPDLHSELNLSSLELGDSALYFCASSVVFSAEAFFGQGTRLTVV.

This chain's CDR3 is CASSQDSPLHF. The CDR3 bases are TGTGCCAGCTCGCAGGATTCACCCCTCCACTTT. V usage is TRBV18 and J usage is TRBJ1-6, with D unclear. The CDR3 sequence is 11 residues long. Germline CDR1 KGHSH, CDR2 LQKENI. V was pared by 6 bases and J by 8 bases, with 5 bases between.

This rearrangement joins TRBV7-2 to TRBJ1-2, with 10 bases matching TRBD1. This CDR3 comprises 14 residues. Germline lookup yields CDR1 SGHTA and CDR2 FQGNSA. The trim removed 5 bases at V and 5 bases at J, leaving 5 bases unmatched. This CDR3 is CASSPPGQGYGYTF. The CDR3 region has the DNA TGTGCCAGCAGCCCTCCGGGACAGGGGTATGGCTACACCTTC.

The chain employs TRBV7-2 and TRBJ1-1; perhaps TRBD1 as D (6 bases). The CDR3 extends over 16 amino acids. The V end lost 1 base, the J end lost 5 bases, and 17 bases lay between the germline ends. CDR1 and CDR2 (germline): SGHTA, FQGNSA. CDR3 protein: CASSLEAGVVGTEAFF. The CDR3 DNA reads TGTGCCAGCAGCTTAGAGGCAGGGGTGGTAGGGACTGAAGCTTTCTTT.

The chain carries TRBV5-1 and TRBJ1-1, with 7 bases lining up with TRBD1. Germline V gives CDR1 SGHRS, CDR2 YFSETQ. Unmatched junction bases numbered 7, after V lost 4 bases and J lost 4 bases. The CDR3 has 14 amino acids. The CDR3 bases are TGCGCCAGCAGCGGATTACAGGGGAGCACTGAAGCTTTCTTT. This translates into CASSGLQGSTEAFF.

Comment on this clone: This specimen includes other DNA sequences encoding the same CDR3. The rearrangement uses TRBV3-1 (or the pseudogene TRBV3-2) and TRBJ1-2; a weak D match, TRBD1 (5 bases). This CDR3 is 12 amino acids long. Per the germline V gene, CDR1 is LGHDT and CDR2 is YNNKEL (reference sequence). V was cut by 1 base and J by 8 bases, with 8 bases left in between. The CDR3 nucleotides read TGTGCCAGCAGCCAAGCGGGGGTGGGCTACACCTTC. Protein: CASSQAGVGYTF.

The V gene is TRBV30, the J gene TRBJ1-4, with D perhaps matching TRBD1 (5 bases). Germline V lookup: CDR1 GTSNPN, CDR2 SVGIG (reference sequence). The V and J ends lost 3 bases and 8 bases respectively, with 13 bases between them. This CDR3 spans 13 amino acids. DNA of the CDR3: TGTGCCTGGAGACGCGGGGGGGAAGAAAAACTGTTTTTT. Amino acid sequence: CAWRRGGEEKLFF.

The gene calls are TRBV5-1 and TRBJ1-2; 8 bases are a match to TRBD1. The germline gives CDR1 SGHRS, CDR2 YFSETQ. The length of the CDR3 is 13 residues. The V segment lost 5 bases and the J segment 6 bases; nucleotides outside the gene matches: 6. The chain's CDR3 is CASRSTGGDGYTF. In DNA form, the CDR3 reads TGCGCCAGCAGGAGTACAGGGGGAGATGGCTACACCTTC.

The chain couples TRBV15 to TRBJ2-7; D is unclear. The CDR3 is made up of 13 amino acids. Germline V gives CDR1 LNHNV, CDR2 YYDKDF (reference sequence). The V and J ends lost 4 bases and 0 bases respectively, with 7 bases between them. The CDR3 bases are TGTGCCACCAGCACTGGAGTCTCCTACGAGCAGTACTTC. This translates into CATSTGVSYEQYF. Together with reference TRBV15 and TRBJ2-7, the CDR3 gives the full variable domain: DAMVIQNPRYQVTQFGKPVTLSCSQTLNHNVMYWYQQKSSQAPKLLFHYYDKDFNNEADTPDNFQSRRPNTSFCFLDIRSPGLGDTAMYLCATSTGVSYEQYFGPGTRLTVT.